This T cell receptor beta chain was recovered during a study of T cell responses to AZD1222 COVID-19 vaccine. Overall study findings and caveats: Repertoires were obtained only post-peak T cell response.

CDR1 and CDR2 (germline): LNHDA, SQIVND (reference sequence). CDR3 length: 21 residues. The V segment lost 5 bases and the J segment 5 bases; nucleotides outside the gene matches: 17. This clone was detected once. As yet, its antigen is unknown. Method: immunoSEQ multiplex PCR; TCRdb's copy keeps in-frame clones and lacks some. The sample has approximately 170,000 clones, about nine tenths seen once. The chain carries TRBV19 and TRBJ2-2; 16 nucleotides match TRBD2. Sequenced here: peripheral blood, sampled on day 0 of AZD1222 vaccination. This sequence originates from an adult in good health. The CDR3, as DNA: TGTGCCAGTAGTCCCTCCGGGACACCGGGACTAGCGGGAGGGCAAACCGGGGAGCTGTTTTTT. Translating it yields CASSPSGTPGLAGGQTGELFF.